Below, one T cell receptor beta chain is given with its context. Its antigen is unidentified. CDR1 is MNHNS, CDR2 SASEGT, per germline. V shed 0 bases and J shed 6 bases, with 9 bases lying between them. The CDR3 totals 14 residues. The data were obtained in a study of cytotoxic CD8 clonotypes in ibrutinib-treated CLL. Whole-study context: There were 11 relapsed/refractory patients and roughly 15 treatment-naive patients, and 17 were IGHV unmutated. Response samples followed a median about 11 months of treatment, range 6 to 36.

Broader study findings: Clonality was elevated at ibrutinib response and had returned toward baseline at progression.

Data came from immunoSEQ multiplex PCR; TCRdb stores just in-frame clones and leaves some out. The sample lists more than 150,000 clones, about two thirds occurring once. The TCR beta libraries used about 2 micrograms of genomic DNA that came from cryopreserved PBMCs. Specimen: PBMCs, collected after 24 months of ibrutinib treatment. This clonotype originated in a human donor with chronic lymphocytic leukemia. V and J are TRBV6-1 and TRBJ1-5; D possibly corresponds to TRBD1 (5 bases). This chain's CDR3 is CASSEAQGRQPQHF. The DNA for the CDR3 is TGTGCCAGCAGTGAAGCGCAGGGACGTCAGCCCCAGCATTTT.